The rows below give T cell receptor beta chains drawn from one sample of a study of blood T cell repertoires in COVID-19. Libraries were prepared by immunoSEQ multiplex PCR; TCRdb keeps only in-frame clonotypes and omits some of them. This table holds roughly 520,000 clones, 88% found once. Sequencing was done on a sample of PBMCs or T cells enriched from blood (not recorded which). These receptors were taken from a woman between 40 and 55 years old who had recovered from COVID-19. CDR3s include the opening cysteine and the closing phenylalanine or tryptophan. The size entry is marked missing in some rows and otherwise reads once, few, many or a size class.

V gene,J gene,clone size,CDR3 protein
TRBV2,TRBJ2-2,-,CASSGGQTNTGELFF
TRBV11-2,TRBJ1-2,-,CASSLETPFGQETSFYGYTF
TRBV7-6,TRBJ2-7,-,CASSLTPTGSHEQYF
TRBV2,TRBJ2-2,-,CASSETRGSTGELFF
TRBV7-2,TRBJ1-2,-,CASSSWEGGYGYTF
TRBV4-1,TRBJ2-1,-,CASSPPGLAVSYNEQFF
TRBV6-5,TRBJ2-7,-,CASSSGTSGREQYF
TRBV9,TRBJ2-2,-,CASSFSSGSYTGELFF
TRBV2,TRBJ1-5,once,CASLPDRLDQPQHF
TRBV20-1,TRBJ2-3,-,CSPGGTDTQYF
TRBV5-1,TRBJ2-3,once,CASSFLAESTDTQYF
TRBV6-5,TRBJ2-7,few,CASTPGTPSYEQYF
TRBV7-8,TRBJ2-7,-,CASSPTRQGAYEQYF
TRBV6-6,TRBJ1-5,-,CASREVGSNQPQHF
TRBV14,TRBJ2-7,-,CASSQENRGGGQKF
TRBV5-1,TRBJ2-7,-,CASSSPEEWVQYF
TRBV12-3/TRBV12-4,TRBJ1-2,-,CASRQPGDYGYTF
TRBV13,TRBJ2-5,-,CASSLSPTGSQETQYF
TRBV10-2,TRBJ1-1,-,CASMEQGGTEAFF
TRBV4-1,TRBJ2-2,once,CASSQVRTGTVSIGELFF
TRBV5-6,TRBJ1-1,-,CASKRGLTEAFF
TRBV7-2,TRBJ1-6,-,CASSSTLREDRVGSPLHF
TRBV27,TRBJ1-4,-,CASSTTEARGQVEKLFF
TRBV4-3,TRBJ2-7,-,CASSQDRQGYEQYF
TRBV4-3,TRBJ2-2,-,CASSPRLAETSNTGELFF
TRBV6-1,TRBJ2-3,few,CASSALPTGGFTDTQYF
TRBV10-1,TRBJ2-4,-,CASSESGLAKNIQYF
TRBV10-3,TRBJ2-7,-,CAISESLRLAGGIEQYF
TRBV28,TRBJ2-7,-,CASSLFGTERFYEQYF
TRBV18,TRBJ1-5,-,CASSLDSTNQPQHF
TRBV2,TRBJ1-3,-,CASSDGRVSGNTIYF